This T cell receptor (beta chain) stems from a study of T cell responses to AZD1222 COVID-19 vaccine. General study points: Only a handful of AZD1222 recipients were seropositive at baseline. The study found vaccine-associated CD4 TCRs spanning spike, dominant at 160-218 and 743-854. Sampled repertoires all dated from after the peak T cell response.

Measured with immunoSEQ multiplex PCR; TCRdb has only the in-frame clones, and not every one. The sample has some 180,000 clones, 90% to 95% seen once. About this clone: Its antigen remains unknown.

The germline gives CDR1 LNHDA, CDR2 SQIVND (reference sequence). CDR3 length equals 15 residues. V was clipped by 2 bases and J by 1 base, with 11 bases between them. V is TRBV19 and J is TRBJ1-2; D remains unclear. The sequence was obtained from an adult who received the AZD1222 COVID-19 vaccine. The sample was peripheral blood, taken 28 days after the second AZD1222 dose. The CDR3 bases are TGTGCCAGTAGTATAAGGTCGGATAATAACTATGGCTACACCTTC. Its translation is CASSIRSDNNYGYTF.